Detailed here is one TCR beta chain. The target of this receptor is not known. No much larger clone is present one base from it, and per-base qualities are unavailable. This sample is drawn from a study of shared clonotypes between healthy human individuals (dated by TCRdb to 2020 to 2022). With regard to the full study: The cohort comprised a couple of women and a few men aged 18 to 49 years. Blood TCR repertoires of roughly five healthy adults were deeply sequenced to estimate repertoire size and the extent of clonotype sharing between individuals. For each donor, three plates each were used for CD4 naive and CD4 memory, two plates were used for CD8 naive, and one plate was used for CD8 memory. Different laboratories and diverse techniques were used to prepare libraries and sequence TCR repertoires, to increase sequencing depth and limit assay-specific biases. Between about 0.94 and 10 billion PBMCs per donor were obtained by leukapheresis. Study-level results and caveats: The small number of donors limited the genetic and exposure-history diversity represented. Sharing across a few donors was observed for about 5% of naive CD4, about 4% of naive CD8, over 2% of memory CD4, and about 0.4% of memory CD8 clonotypes. Naive subsets generally had larger estimated clonotype richness than memory subsets. Pairwise subsampling led to the expectation that sequencing depth would affect the degree of clonotype sharing among donors. Sampling was restricted to blood, and TCR repertoires in tissues likely differ from the TCR repertoires found in blood. Even with the large sequencing depth, rarefaction of the sorted-subset datasets indicated that sequencing was incomplete. Higher generation probabilities were observed for clonotypes shared by all four sorted-subset donors than for non-shared clonotypes.

The germline V gene yields SGHTA for CDR1 and FQGTGA for CDR2. V has 2 bases trimmed and J has 4 bases trimmed; junction bases matching no gene number 4. From cysteine to phenylalanine, the CDR3 is 15 amino acids long. CDR3 DNA is the only sequence kept; it has 45 bases, read in frame from the first base. Donors were healthy HIV-negative adults with no recently reported acute infections or vaccinations. Only Caucasian adults living in Nashville, Tennessee, USA were represented among the donors. CD4+ T cells were enriched through magnetic negative selection, after which naive cells were positively selected on CD45RA and the remaining negative fraction served as the memory subset. Blood was obtained by leukapheresis, after which PBMCs were separated by Ficoll-Histopaque density gradient centrifugation and cryopreserved in liquid nitrogen vapor phase. Purity and quantity of every magnetically sorted T cell population were checked by analytical flow cytometry. From each sorted fraction, genomic DNA was isolated and quantified by UV absorbance on a Nanodrop 2000c.

TCR CDR3 regions were amplified from genomic DNA by multiplex PCR using the deep immunoSEQ assay. Extracted genomic DNA from each cell subset was distributed evenly across all wells of several immunoSEQ 96-well plates, and each plate was treated as a replicate. For sorted subsets, about 0.2 ug genomic DNA, equal to 25,000 to 35,000 T cell genomes, was loaded into each replicate PCR. Purified libraries were quantified with a Qubit 3.0 fluorometer, sized on a Bioanalyzer 2100, and re-quantified with the KAPA Library Quantification kit. Every immunoSEQ 96-well plate was sequenced on a dedicated single-read 150-cycle Illumina NextSeq 550 flow cell. The original pipeline was this. Because the immunoSEQ output included only junctional sequences and no quality scores, the filtering could not be the same as the filtering used for full-length reads. To assign V/J genes and CDR3, sequences were annotated against IMGT germline references using PyIR, a Python wrapper for IgBLAST v1.9. Reads were removed for weak V/J assignments (E-value above 1e-6), missing CDR3, stop codons, out-of-frame junctions, or ambiguous translated residues. V3J clonotypes were defined as sequences sharing an identical inferred V gene, J gene, and CDR3 amino acid sequence. To compute the percentage overlap between repertoires, the number of shared unique clonotypes was divided by the size of the smaller repertoire. Three approaches were used to assess repertoire richness: RTK rarefaction, the Chao1 estimator, and Recon v2.1 estimates of unobserved clonotypes. OLGA was used to compute generation probabilities for all TCRbeta clonotypes that the gDNA method yielded from a handful of donors. TCRdb holds this immuneACCESS table with in-frame rearrangements only. Some clones are missing; in checked studies, unresolved V genes explain under half, and the rest has no known cause. V, J and clone size were drawn from that table, and D and trimming were deduced from the DNA. The sample table shows about 1.1 million clones, and about 80% are seen once. Approximately 0.52% of the sample comes from the top ten.

Sequences were obtained from memory CD4+ T cells from PBMCs. Explained via the paper, the cell subset or site label denotes: CD45RA-negative fraction. This receptor chain uses TRBV7-3 and TRBJ2-1, with 8 central nucleotides matching TRBD2. The TCR comes from a young man in good health. Some clones in this sample may be carry-over from other donors' samples. The bases are TGTGCCAGCAGCTTAGGACTAGCCCTATACAATGAGCAGTTCTTC. It translates as CASSLGLALYNEQFF.